What follows describes a single T cell receptor (beta chain). Its cognate antigen is unknown. These data originate in a study of post-analysis software for immune sequencing data. Background on the study: Relapsing-remitting, secondary progressive and progressive-relapsing forms made up the multiple sclerosis disease courses.

The TCR beta cDNA libraries carried unique molecular identifiers. From around 0.96 to 9.9 million T cells, 400,000 to 500,000 cDNA molecules were obtained. One entry per CDR3 protein, called by TCRdb with MiXCR from the PCR reads. In the table there are 750,000 to 950,000 distinct CDR3 sequences, roughly 58% of which are singletons. Notes on the study in general: Normalized Chao1 diversity was significantly reduced in patients versus controls. Several TRBV segments occurring more often in patients than controls included TRBV5-6, TRBV5-1 and TRBV20-1. With F measure, samples from one preparation batch clustered together strongly.

The CDR3 runs 16 residues. Germline assignment: CDR1 SEHNR and CDR2 FQNEAQ (reference sequence). This clonotype was obtained from a girl between 10 and 17 years old with multiple sclerosis. Sequenced: blood. The chain has TRBV7-9 and TRBJ2-4; TRBD1 aligns across 7 bases. The J call may be incorrect, as the DNA end agrees better with TRBJ2-7. The CDR3 loop is CASSSTRGPRGNEQYF. The CDR3 bases are TGTGCCAGCAGCTCCACAAGGGGGCCCCGAGGCAACGAGCAGTACTTC.